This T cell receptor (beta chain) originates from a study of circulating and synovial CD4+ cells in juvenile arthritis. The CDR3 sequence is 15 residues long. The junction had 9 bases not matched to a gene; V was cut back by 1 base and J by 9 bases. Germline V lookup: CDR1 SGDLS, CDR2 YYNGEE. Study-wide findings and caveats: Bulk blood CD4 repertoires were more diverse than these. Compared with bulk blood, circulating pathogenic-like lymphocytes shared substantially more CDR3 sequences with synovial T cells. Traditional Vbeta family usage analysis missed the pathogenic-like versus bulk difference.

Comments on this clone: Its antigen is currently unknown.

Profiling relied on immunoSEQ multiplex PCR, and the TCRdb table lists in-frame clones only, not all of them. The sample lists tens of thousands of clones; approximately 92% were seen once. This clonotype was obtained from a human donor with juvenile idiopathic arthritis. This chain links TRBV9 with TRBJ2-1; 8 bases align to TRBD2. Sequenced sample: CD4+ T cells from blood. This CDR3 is CASSVTSGSGGEQFF. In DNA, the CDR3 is TGTGCCAGCAGCGTAACCAGCGGGAGTGGGGGTGAGCAGTTCTTC.